The 4 T cell receptor beta chains reported below all come from one sample, sequenced in a study of blood T cell repertoires in COVID-19. Here immunoSEQ multiplex PCR was the method, and the copy in TCRdb shows in-frame clones only, minus some. The table records tens of thousands of clones, around 86% of them present only once. The material sequenced was peripheral blood. The source of these receptors is a human donor with acute or convalescent COVID-19. The donor label of this sample is uncertain.

This clone appeared a few times. The V gene is TRBV5-5, the J gene TRBJ1-1, with D tentatively TRBD1 (6 bases). Trimming left V 4 bases short and J 7 bases short, with 11 bases between. Germline V gene sequence: CDR1 SGHKS, CDR2 YYEKEE (reference sequence). This CDR3 has 12 residues. CDR3 DNA: TGTGCCAGCAGCCGTGGGACACGTGAAGCTTTCTTT. Encoded protein: CASSRGTREAFF.

The CDR3 reads CATRPGQGEQFF. DNA of the CDR3: TGTGCCACCCGCCCAGGGCAAGGTGAGCAGTTCTTC. V usage is TRBV7-9 and J usage is TRBJ2-1; D perhaps matches TRBD1 (5 bases). Germline values: CDR1 SEHNR, CDR2 FQNEAQ (reference sequence). The V gene lost 10 bases and the J gene lost 9 bases, with 16 bases spanning the gap. The CDR3 is made up of 12 amino acids.

V and J are TRBV6-5 and TRBJ2-7; unclear D gene. The germline gives CDR1 MNHEY, CDR2 SVGAGI. Deletions cut 6 bases from V and 0 bases from J, with 6 bases between. The CDR3 runs 12 residues. As DNA, the CDR3 is TGTGCCAGCAGGCTCAGCTCCTACGAGCAGTACTTC. It translates to CASRLSSYEQYF.

The chain recombines TRBV12-3 or TRBV12-4 with TRBJ1-1, with D unclear. Between the trimmed V and J ends, which lost 6 bases and 1 base, there was a span of 9 bases. This CDR3 contains 13 residues. The CDR3 sequence: CASSSLQNTEAFF. The CDR3, as DNA: TGTGCCAGCAGCAGTCTCCAGAACACTGAAGCTTTCTTT.